The clone carrying this T cell receptor beta chain was found a few times. The antigen is unknown. The data were obtained in a study of identical twins. Whole-study results and caveats: Out-of-frame alpha sequences shared by twins showed excess low generation probability.

J gave up 0 bases and V 4 bases, and 12 bases lay outside the gene matches. The CDR3 covers 17 residues. MiXCR, applied by TCRdb to the 5' RACE reads, yields one record per CDR3 protein. The sample holds 690,000 or so distinct CDR3 sequences, less than 10% seen once. The data were also submitted as part of a second study, on yellow fever vaccine responses in identical twins. Per that paper: Twins reportedly had a vaccine T cell response that seemed partly convergent, partly personalized.

The material sequenced was PBMCs. This chain connects TRBV12-3 or TRBV12-4 to TRBJ2-7; 7 bases agree with TRBD2. The source of this sequence is a woman younger than 30 in good health. As DNA, the CDR3 is TGTGCCAGCAGTTCGGGTGATTTGGGCGGGAGCTCCTACGAGCAGTACTTC. This translates into CASSSGDLGGSSYEQYF.